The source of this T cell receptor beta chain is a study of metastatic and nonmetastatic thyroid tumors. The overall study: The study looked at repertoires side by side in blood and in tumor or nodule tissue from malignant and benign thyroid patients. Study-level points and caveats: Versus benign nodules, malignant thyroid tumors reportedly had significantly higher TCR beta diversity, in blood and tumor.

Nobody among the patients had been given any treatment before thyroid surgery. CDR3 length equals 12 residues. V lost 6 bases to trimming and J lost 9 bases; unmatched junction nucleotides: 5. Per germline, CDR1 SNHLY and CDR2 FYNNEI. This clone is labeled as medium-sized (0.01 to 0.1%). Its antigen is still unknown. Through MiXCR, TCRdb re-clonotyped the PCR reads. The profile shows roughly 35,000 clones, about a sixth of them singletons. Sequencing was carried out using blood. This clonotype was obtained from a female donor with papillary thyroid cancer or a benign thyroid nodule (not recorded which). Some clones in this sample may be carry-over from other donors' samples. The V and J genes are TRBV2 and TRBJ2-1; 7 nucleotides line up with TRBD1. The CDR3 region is CASRVGGSEQFF. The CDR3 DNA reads TGTGCCAGCAGGGTAGGGGGCAGTGAGCAGTTCTTC.